The text below deals with one T cell receptor (beta chain). Germline V gives CDR1 WNHNN, CDR2 SYGVQD (reference sequence). This CDR3 has 14 amino acids. V was shortened by 6 bases and J by 7 bases, with 18 bases between the two germline ends. The data stem from a study of shared T cell receptors in the human thymus. Sequencing used immunoSEQ multiplex PCR; TCRdb keeps in-frame clones, though not all of them. The data contain about 660,000 clones, roughly 88% of them singletons. These data were also filed under a second study, of human thymus T cells. As that study records: Corrective surgery for congenital heart defects was being performed on the healthy Finnish infants who were the donors. Thymus tissue was removed during corrective cardiac surgery. Unrelated people showed highly overlapping thymic repertoires, related research reported.

This clonotype was obtained from a boy younger than two with a congenital heart defect. The chain has TRBV10-1 and TRBJ1-2, with D maybe TRBD1 (5 bases). What was sequenced was thymocytes. CDR3 in amino acids: CASRITGQVGGYTF. In nucleotides, the CDR3 is TGCGCCAGCAGGATTACAGGACAAGTTGGTGGCTACACCTTC.